This passage covers 21 T cell receptor beta chains from one sample sequenced in a study of cytomegalovirus exposure and HLA in healthy donors (dated 2017 in TCRdb). The method was the immunoSEQ multiplex PCR assay. The multiplex PCR relied on a mix of 60 forward primers for TCR Vbeta segments and 13 reverse primers for TCR Jbeta segments. Here the immuneACCESS table is served through TCRdb, limited to in-frame sequences with V and J called. Missing clones are a known gap in these copies; in checked studies unresolved V genes cover under half, and the rest lacks a known reason. Across this sample there are around 150,000 clones, with roughly 80% seen only once. Of the sample, nearly 8.5% is held by the ten largest clones. The material sequenced was PBMCs. All receptors derive from a male donor in good health and CMV-seropositive.

V gene TRBV28 combines with J gene TRBJ1-2, with no clear D. The germline V and J ends were trimmed by 6 bases and 8 bases, with 10 bases remaining between them. Germline CDR1 MDHEN, CDR2 SYDVKM. This CDR3 region has 11 residues. DNA for the CDR3: TGTGCCAGCAGAAGACCGGGAGGCTACACCTTC. It yields the protein CASRRPGGYTF.

This chain uses TRBV2 with TRBJ2-5, with D possibly being TRBD2 (6 bases). Trimming left V 8 bases short and J 5 bases short, with 18 bases between. The germline V gene encodes CDR1 SNHLY and CDR2 FYNNEI. This CDR3 contains 14 residues. CDR3 in amino acids: CASSPLRGAETQYF. In DNA, the CDR3 is TGTGCCAGCTCACCACTACGCGGGGCCGAGACCCAGTACTTC. Together with reference TRBV2 and TRBJ2-5, the CDR3 gives the full variable domain: EPEVTQTPSHQVTQMGQEVILRCVPISNHLYFYWYRQILGQKVEFLVSFYNNEISEKSEIFDDQFSVERPDGSNFTLKIRSTKLEDSAMYFCASSPLRGAETQYFGPGTRLLVL.

The genes are TRBV30 and TRBJ1-5, with 7 nucleotides matching TRBD1. Trimming took 6 bases from V and 5 from J; bases not matched to a gene: 7. The germline V gene has CDR1 GTSNPN and CDR2 SVGIG (reference sequence). The CDR3 is 13 amino acids. The CDR3 region is CACDREWDQPQHF. Written as DNA, the CDR3 is TGTGCCTGTGACAGGGAGTGGGATCAGCCCCAGCATTTT.

The chain combines TRBV20-1 with TRBJ2-7, with TRBD1 as a possible D gene (5 bases). Germline CDR1 reads DFQATT; CDR2 reads SNEGSKA (reference sequence). V was pared by 5 bases and J by 3 bases, with 8 bases between. The CDR3 is 11 residues long. Written as DNA, the CDR3 is TGCAGTGCTTCGACAGACTACGAGCAGTACTTC. This gives the protein CSASTDYEQYF.

The J gene is TRBJ1-2, the V gene TRBV19; D unresolved. Trimming took 8 bases from V and 6 from J, leaving 16 bases between them. This CDR3 is built from 13 residues. Per the germline V gene, CDR1 is LNHDA and CDR2 is SQIVND (reference sequence). The CDR3 loop reads CASRRVGAHGYTF. DNA for the CDR3: TGTGCCAGTCGGAGGGTGGGTGCCCATGGCTACACCTTC.

The rearrangement uses TRBV5-5 and TRBJ1-1; 7 nucleotides agree with TRBD1. The trim removed 4 bases at V and 4 bases at J, leaving 13 bases unmatched. Per germline, CDR1 SGHKS and CDR2 YYEKEE (reference sequence). The CDR3 is 16 amino acids. CDR3 residues: CASSGNRGIGRTEAFF. CDR3 coding DNA: TGTGCCAGCAGCGGAAACAGGGGAATCGGTCGCACTGAAGCTTTCTTT.

The chain employs TRBV7-2 and TRBJ2-2; TRBD2 matches 7 bases. V shed 8 bases, J shed 5 bases, and the junction held 17 bases outside the gene matches. The CDR3 totals 17 residues. Per the germline V gene, CDR1 is SGHTA and CDR2 is FQGNSA. The CDR3 sequence is CASPSRGGRETTGELFF. CDR3 DNA sequence: TGTGCCAGCCCCTCCCGGGGCGGGAGAGAAACGACCGGGGAGCTGTTTTTT.

J is TRBJ2-1 and V is TRBV6-5; 13 bases fit TRBD2. Germline-derived CDR1 and CDR2 are MNHEY and SVGAGI. CDR3 length: 15 residues. V lost 5 bases, J lost 4 bases, and 2 bases stayed unmatched. In DNA form, the CDR3 reads TGTGCCAGCAGTCAGGGACTAGCGGGGTACAATGAGCAGTTCTTC. Translated: CASSQGLAGYNEQFF.

The chain is built from TRBV6-4 and TRBJ1-2; TRBD1 agrees at 9 bases. Germline CDR1 reads MRHNA; CDR2 reads SNTAGT. The CDR3 is 15 amino acids. Germline trimming cut 2 bases from V and 4 bases from J; bases unmatched to any gene: 5. The CDR3 region is CASSDTGGIGYGYTF. The CDR3 DNA is TGTGCCAGCAGTGACACAGGGGGCATAGGCTATGGCTACACCTTC.

This chain uses TRBV18 with TRBJ2-1, with a weak D call TRBD2 (6 bases). Trimming stripped 1 base from V and 0 bases from J, with 10 bases between. Germline assignment: CDR1 KGHSH and CDR2 LQKENI. The CDR3 loop spans 16 amino acids. The CDR3 loop reads CASSPRGALSYNEQFF. In DNA form, the CDR3 reads TGTGCCAGCTCACCACGCGGGGCTCTCTCCTACAATGAGCAGTTCTTC.

Of note for this clone: In the same sample, other DNA sequences code for this CDR3. The chain links TRBV7-2 to TRBJ1-1, with TRBD1 matching over 8 bases. This CDR3 contains 14 residues. The V gene's germline CDR1 is SGHTA and CDR2 FQGNSA. The trim removed 5 bases at V and 0 bases at J, leaving 2 bases unmatched. CDR3 sequence (DNA): TGTGCCAGCAGCCCGGACAGGGTGAACACTGAAGCTTTCTTT. Translating gives CASSPDRVNTEAFF.

V usage is TRBV6-6 and J usage is TRBJ2-2; TRBD1 matches 9 bases. The ends lost 6 bases at V and 1 base at J; junction bases unmatched: 0. The CDR3 sequence is 14 residues long. CDR1 and CDR2 from the germline V gene are MNHNY and SVGAGI (reference sequence). CDR3 sequence (DNA): TGTGCCAGCAGGACAGGGGGGAACACCGGGGAGCTGTTTTTT. This codes for CASRTGGNTGELFF.

The rearrangement uses TRBV4-1 and TRBJ1-2; D possibly corresponds to TRBD1 (5 bases). V was clipped by 0 bases and J by 4 bases, with 18 bases between them. Per the germline V gene, CDR1 is MGHRA and CDR2 is YSYEKL. This CDR3 spans 17 amino acids. The CDR3 loop is CASSQDTGGTKAYGYTF. The DNA of the CDR3 is TGCGCCAGCAGCCAAGATACGGGGGGAACAAAGGCCTATGGCTACACCTTC.

In regard to this clone: An end of the junction differs from the germline gene, which may be a read error. This rearrangement joins TRBV10-1 to TRBJ2-4; D possibly corresponds to TRBD1 (6 bases). There are 14 residues in the CDR3. In germline, CDR1 is WNHNN, CDR2 SYGVQD (reference sequence). CDR3 bases: TGCGCCAGCAGTCCGGCAGGGGTCAAAAACAGTCAGTACTTC. This gives the protein CASSPAGVKNSQYF.

The chain is built from TRBV19 and TRBJ1-3; D is unclear. Between the trimmed V and J ends, which lost 5 bases and 0 bases, there was a span of 14 bases. The CDR3 length is 16 residues. CDR1 LNHDA and CDR2 SQIVND come from the germline V gene (reference sequence). CDR3 DNA sequence: TGTGCCAGTAGTTTCGTCAGGCAAAGCTCTGGAAACACCATATATTTT. This gives the protein CASSFVRQSSGNTIYF.

Worth noting for this clone: Its ends do not fully match the called genes, so a read error is possible. The genes are TRBV4-3 and TRBJ2-6; 8 bases are shared with TRBD2. Looked up from germline, CDR1 is LGHNA and CDR2 is YSLEER. The CDR3 covers 17 residues. CDR3 in DNA: TGCGCCAGCAGCCAAGAAACTAGCGGCTCTGGGGCCAACGGCCTGACTTTC. Protein product: CASSQETSGSGANGLTF.

The chain employs TRBV7-2 and TRBJ1-5, with 7 bases fitting TRBD1. The germline gives CDR1 SGHTA, CDR2 FQGNSA. CDR3 length: 15 amino acids. The V segment lost 5 bases and the J segment 3 bases; nucleotides outside the gene matches: 7. This chain's CDR3 is CASSPGTATNQPQHF. CDR3 bases: TGTGCCAGCAGCCCCGGGACAGCCACCAATCAGCCCCAGCATTTT.

The V call is TRBV2, the J call TRBJ2-1; 8 bases are shared with TRBD2. CDR3 length: 14 residues. Germline V lookup: CDR1 SNHLY, CDR2 FYNNEI. The junction had 7 bases not matched to a gene; V was cut back by 3 bases and J by 9 bases. The CDR3 protein is CASSDSGTLGEQFF. The CDR3 coding sequence is TGTGCCAGCAGTGATAGCGGGACCCTTGGTGAGCAGTTCTTC.

The chain has TRBV28 and TRBJ1-6, with TRBD1 identical over 7 bases. CDR1 and CDR2 (germline): MDHEN, SYDVKM. The CDR3 has 15 residues. V was pared by 6 bases and J by 9 bases, with 11 bases of the junction left unmatched. DNA for the CDR3: TGTGCCAGCAGAAACCCAACAGGGGTCGCTTCACCCCTCCACTTT. This codes for CASRNPTGVASPLHF.

The chain joins TRBV4-3 to TRBJ2-1; 10 positions agree with TRBD2. Germline assignment: CDR1 LGHNA and CDR2 YSLEER. This CDR3 has 17 amino acids. Trimming took 1 base from V and 2 from J; bases not matched to a gene: 5. CDR3 DNA sequence: TGCGCCAGCAGCCAAGCTTGGCTAGCGGGGGCCTACAATGAGCAGTTCTTC. Its protein is CASSQAWLAGAYNEQFF.

J is TRBJ1-4 and V is TRBV30; D unclear. With 1 base removed from V and 8 bases from J, the gap between germline ends came to 17 bases. Germline V CDR1 and CDR2: GTSNPN, SVGIG (reference sequence). This CDR3 has 15 residues. The CDR3 is CAWSAGSGFGEKLFF. In DNA form, the CDR3 reads TGTGCCTGGAGTGCGGGATCGGGATTCGGCGAAAAACTGTTTTTT.